One TCR beta chain is described in this entry. This record belongs to a study of blood T cell repertoires in COVID-19. Study-wide background: Specimens from acute and convalescent COVID-19 originated in the United States, Italy and Spain. T cells, B-cell-depleted T cells, or PBMCs provided the cDNA or gDNA that served as material.

The CDR3 totals 19 residues. Trimming shortened V by 2 bases and J by 0 bases, and 17 bases separated the two germline ends. Germline V gene data show CDR1 as SGHAT and CDR2 as FQNNGV. In the authors' workflow: Amplified reference gene primers provided the basis for estimating nucleated cell counts. The protocol was immunoSEQ multiplex PCR, while the TCRdb copy is restricted to in-frame clones and leaves out a portion. D and trimming come from the DNA, and the V and J calls and clone size come from that table. The profile shows 100,000 to 150,000 clones, more than 70% of them singletons. The sequenced sample was peripheral blood. The rearrangement uses TRBV11-2 and TRBJ2-6; maybe TRBD2 (6 bases). The receptor was derived from a man in his sixties with acute or convalescent COVID-19. CDR3 in amino acids: CASSLFHAGQSSGANVLTF. Here the CDR3 DNA reads TGTGCCAGCAGCTTATTTCATGCGGGGCAGAGCTCTGGGGCCAACGTCCTGACTTTC.